A selection of T cell receptor beta chains follows, all from one sample in a study of naive and memory T cell subsets. Each CDR3 protein gets one entry after TCRdb re-called the UMI-ligation and nested PCR reads with MiXCR. The sample holds under 150,000 distinct CDR3 sequences, approximately 20% seen once. The sample taken for sequencing was naive CD8+ T cells from blood. The receptors here all came from a human donor in good health. CDR3s include the opening cysteine and the closing phenylalanine or tryptophan. The order of the fields is V gene, J gene, D gene, clone size, CDR3 protein, CDR3 DNA. D genes are given only for firm matches. Expanded clones get a size class; other rows say once, few or many, or leave the size out.

TRBV28	TRBJ2-1	NA	many	CASSFRGNEQFF	TGTGCCAGCAGTTTTAGAGGGAATGAGCAGTTCTTC
TRBV29-1	TRBJ2-1	NA	NA	CSLEDPSSRRTYNEQFF	TGCAGCCTTGAAGATCCGTCTAGCCGGAGAACCTACAATGAGCAGTTCTTC
TRBV27	TRBJ2-3	NA	NA	CASSLEGQVDTQYF	TGTGCCAGCAGTTTAGAAGGGCAGGTGGATACGCAGTATTTT
TRBV27	TRBJ1-1	NA	NA	CASSPTVGNTEAFF	TGTGCCAGCAGCCCTACGGTGGGGAACACTGAAGCTTTCTTT
TRBV5-1	TRBJ1-1	NA	few	CASSWIQGFEGEAFF	TGCGCCAGCAGCTGGATCCAGGGTTTTGAGGGTGAAGCTTTCTTT
TRBV28	TRBJ1-2	TRBD1	NA	CASSRNLGTDGYTF	TGTGCCAGCAGTCGCAATCTCGGGACAGATGGCTACACCTTC
TRBV28	TRBJ2-1	NA	NA	CASILAFSPYNEQFF	TGTGCCAGCATCCTCGCCTTTTCGCCCTACAATGAGCAGTTCTTC
TRBV27	TRBJ2-7	NA	NA	CASSFLGSLRPYEQYF	TGTGCCAGCAGTTTCCTCGGCAGCCTCCGACCCTACGAGCAGTACTTC
TRBV28	TRBJ2-1	NA	many	CASSFLGNEQFF	TGTGCCAGCAGTTTTTTGGGCAATGAGCAGTTCTTC
TRBV11-2	TRBJ1-2	TRBD1	few	CASTSHQGQTLYGYTF	TGTGCCAGCACCTCTCACCAGGGACAGACCCTCTATGGCTACACCTTC
TRBV28	TRBJ2-7	TRBD1	NA	CASADRVFYEQYF	TGTGCCTCCGCGGACAGGGTATTCTACGAGCAGTACTTC
TRBV6-6	TRBJ2-3	TRBD2	NA	CASSSRGLAGGATDTQYF	TGTGCCAGCAGCTCCAGGGGACTAGCGGGAGGAGCGACAGATACGCAGTATTTT
TRBV6-5	TRBJ1-4	TRBD1	NA	CASSPRGTGDWDEKLFF	TGTGCCAGCAGTCCACGGGGGACAGGGGATTGGGATGAAAAACTGTTTTTT
TRBV12-3/TRBV12-4	TRBJ1-1	NA	many	CASSLIGNTEAFF	TGTGCCAGCAGTTTAATTGGGAACACTGAAGCTTTCTTT
TRBV28	TRBJ2-6	NA	NA	CASRSQYGEGSGANVLTF	TGTGCCAGCAGGTCCCAATACGGGGAAGGGTCTGGGGCCAACGTCCTGACTTTC
TRBV29-1	TRBJ2-7	NA	NA	CSVEKSYEQYF	TGCAGCGTTGAAAAGAGCTACGAGCAGTACTTC
TRBV20-1	TRBJ1-2	NA	NA	CSARDMAFYGYTF	TGCAGTGCTAGAGATATGGCATTCTATGGCTACACCTTC
TRBV7-7	TRBJ2-3	NA	NA	CASSLAWGATQYF	TGTGCCAGCAGCTTAGCGTGGGGGGCCACGCAGTATTTT
TRBV5-8	TRBJ1-5	NA	NA	CASSEGRPHSNQPQHF	TGTGCCAGCAGCGAGGGTCGGCCCCATAGCAATCAGCCCCAGCATTTT
TRBV7-9	TRBJ2-1	TRBD1	few	CASSETQGAVEQFF	TGTGCCAGCAGCGAAACCCAGGGGGCTGTTGAGCAGTTCTTC
TRBV14	TRBJ1-1	NA	NA	CASSQASLYTEAFF	TGTGCCAGCAGCCAAGCTTCCCTATACACTGAAGCTTTCTTT
TRBV2	TRBJ2-5	NA	few	CASSEYPETQYF	TGTGCCAGCAGTGAATATCCAGAGACCCAGTACTTC
TRBV20-1	TRBJ2-7	NA	NA	CSALADSSYEQYF	TGCAGTGCTCTGGCTGACAGCTCCTACGAGCAGTACTTC
TRBV27	TRBJ2-1	TRBD2	few	CASSYHPAGGQFF	TGTGCCAGCAGTTACCATCCAGCGGGAGGGCAGTTCTTC
TRBV28	TRBJ2-1	NA	NA	CVSKRTSEGVRDEQFF	TGTGTCAGCAAGAGGACGTCGGAGGGGGTGAGAGATGAGCAGTTCTTC
TRBV30	TRBJ1-1	TRBD1	NA	CARELTGGTEAFF	TGTGCTCGAGAACTTACAGGGGGCACTGAAGCTTTCTTT
TRBV11-1	TRBJ2-1	NA	many	CASSEGRNEQFF	TGTGCCAGCAGCGAGGGGCGGAATGAGCAGTTCTTC
TRBV4-2	TRBJ2-3	TRBD1	once	CASSPSRDRGYF	TGTGCCAGCAGCCCAAGCCGGGACAGGGGGTATTTT
TRBV7-9	TRBJ2-3	TRBD1	few	CASSFSSTGGADTQYF	TGTGCCAGCAGTTTTTCCTCGACAGGGGGGGCAGATACGCAGTATTTT
TRBV11-2	TRBJ2-7	NA	few	CASSLVSETVEQYF	TGTGCCAGCAGCTTAGTTTCCGAGACTGTCGAGCAGTACTTC
TRBV27	TRBJ2-2	NA	NA	CASSFISEGARTGELFF	TGTGCCAGCAGTTTTATCTCGGAGGGGGCAAGGACCGGGGAGCTGTTTTTT
TRBV28	TRBJ1-5	NA	NA	CASSTLGDQPQHF	TGTGCCAGCAGCACGTTGGGAGACCAGCCCCAGCATTTT
TRBV7-9	TRBJ2-7	TRBD1	NA	CASSFPQGLRYEQYF	TGTGCCAGCAGCTTTCCACAGGGGTTGAGGTACGAGCAGTACTTC
TRBV4-1	TRBJ2-3	NA	NA	CASSQDWRGVHTDTQYF	TGCGCCAGCAGCCAAGATTGGAGAGGAGTCCACACAGATACGCAGTATTTT
TRBV25-1	TRBJ1-2	NA	NA	CASSERTERYGYTF	TGTGCCAGCAGTGAACGGACAGAACGCTATGGCTACACCTTC
TRBV7-6	TRBJ2-3	NA	NA	CASSLASRDTQYF	TGTGCCAGCAGCTTAGCCTCGAGGGATACGCAGTATTTT
TRBV20-1	TRBJ2-1	TRBD2	NA	CSASPSGSSYNEQFF	TGCAGTGCTAGTCCTAGCGGCAGCTCCTACAATGAGCAGTTCTTC
TRBV3-1	TRBJ1-1	NA	many	CASSQDGRSYTEAFF	TGTGCCAGCAGCCAAGACGGCAGATCCTACACTGAAGCTTTCTTT
TRBV6-2/TRBV6-3	TRBJ1-1	NA	many	CASSTVMNTEAFF	TGTGCCAGCAGCACCGTGATGAACACTGAAGCTTTCTTT
TRBV7-9	TRBJ2-1	TRBD1	NA	CASSGAGTGGSYNEQFF	TGTGCCAGCAGCGGCGCTGGGACAGGGGGTTCCTACAATGAGCAGTTCTTC